This TCR beta chain comes out of a study of Ad26.COV2.S vaccination and SARS-CoV-2 variants. On the study more broadly: Each vaccinee took Ad26.COV2.S intramuscularly, once or twice 56 days apart.

Method: immunoSEQ multiplex PCR; TCRdb's copy keeps in-frame clones and lacks some. The sample shows some 300,000 clones, more than 70% of them seen only once. As to treatment: some 20 received Ad26.COV2.S at low or high dose, single or two shots; about 5 received placebo; per-sample allocation not given. Samples were taken on day 63 after the first vaccine or placebo injection. Expressing Wuhan-strain SARS-CoV-2 spike, an Ad26 vector served as the vaccine. Study observations and caveats: In vaccinated individuals, spike-specific CD8+ and CD4+ T cell responses reportedly displayed substantial breadth. Participants given vaccine showed non-spike TCR breadth similar to that of placebo recipients.

Comment on this clone: The antigen is not known.

The germline V gene has CDR1 SGHRS and CDR2 YFSETQ. The V gene lost 0 bases and the J gene lost 5 bases, with 10 bases spanning the gap. This CDR3 is built from 14 residues. The chain has TRBV5-1 and TRBJ2-3; D may be TRBD1 (6 bases). Source: peripheral blood, taken in a trial of Ad26.COV2.S vaccine versus placebo. This TCR came from a person between 18 and 60 years old who received the Ad26.COV2.S COVID-19 vaccine or a placebo. The CDR3 DNA is TGCGCCAGCAGCTTGGACAGGGTAGGAGATACGCAGTATTTT. Amino acids: CASSLDRVGDTQYF.